This TCR beta chain derives from a study of T cell clusters in autoimmune cytopenias (dated by TCRdb to about 2019). Broadly, across the study: The median TRB sequencing depth was roughly 56,000 reads per sample, and the median number of distinct TRB clonotypes was roughly 2,200 per sample. The study aimed to test whether autoimmune cytopenia patients carry a disease-specific immune repertoire signature usable as a blood-based biomarker. Alongside healthy, CLL and autoimmune hepatitis controls, autoimmune cytopenia patients had their peripheral blood TRB and IGH repertoires sequenced at active disease and again during treatment follow-up.

Multiplex PCR with a touch-down protocol amplified TRB rearrangements, with the TRB-A and TRB-B primer pools combined in a single tube. Illumina adapters and sample indices were added to the amplicons through two consecutive PCR reactions using Phusion HS II polymerase. The amplicons were gel-purified using the NucleoSpin Gel and PCR Clean-up kit, after which quantification was performed by Qubit and quality was checked on an Agilent 2100 Bioanalyzer. Sequencing of the libraries was performed on an Illumina MiSeq with 600-cycle, single-indexed, paired-end runs. In the original analysis: TRB reads were aligned and assembled with MiXCR version 2.1.12 using the default MiXCR reference library. A clone was defined by each unique CDR3 nucleotide sequence, and the analysis included only productive sequences with two or more reads. Repertoire diversity was assessed with alpha-parameterized diversity profiles (alpha 0 to 5), including the Shannon (alpha 1) and Simpson (alpha 2) indices, which were computed with an R script. Combinatorial TRB VJ usage was calculated with the tcR package and was compared between cohorts by principal component analysis performed with ade4. GLIPH clustering of TCRbeta CDR3s was carried out on cohort pairs matched by age and read depth, and cluster frequencies were compared by Wilcoxon test. The reads, reprocessed by TCRdb, yield one row per CDR3 protein sequence and no DNA. TCRdb's processing, not the authors' own work, is the source of the V and J calls. This sample's table lists over 7,500 distinct CDR3 sequences. Around 5.5% of the sample lies in the top ten.

Each sample's TRB amplification started from approximately 240 ng of peripheral blood genomic DNA, which corresponds to some 41,000 genome equivalents. Beyond this particular receptor, the publication reports: Shifts in the TRB repertoire, including less even repertoires in secondary cytopenia and CLL, were mostly a reflection of lymphoma bias and not of autoimmunity. The T cell clusters were defined only in silico, and the functional role of the clusters was left to be validated experimentally. A lack of physiological T cell clusters in primary autoimmune cytopenia patients was suggested by GLIPH, as 51 clusters were found to be exclusive to healthy donors versus approximately 17 exclusive to patients. Compared with active autoimmune hepatitis patients, healthy donors had almost three times as many exclusive TRB clusters, a finding consistent with an autoimmunity-wide signature. The cluster-lack signature was not seen for secondary cytopenia versus CLL, apparently masked by the dominant lymphoma-associated repertoire.

Points on this clonotype: What this receptor recognizes is not known.

Sequences were obtained from peripheral blood. The origin of this receptor is a human donor with an autoimmune cytopenia or autoimmune hepatitis (not recorded which).

CDR3 sequence: CASSYAGQGSYEQYF. Recombination linked TRBV6-5 to TRBJ2-7; TCRdb's D gene call, TRBD1, goes unchecked for lack of DNA. In the germline V gene, CDR1 corresponds to MNHEY and CDR2 to SVGAGI. Its CDR3 holds 15 amino acids, cysteine through phenylalanine. No DNA is recorded.